This TCR beta chain was recorded in a study of cytomegalovirus exposure and HLA in healthy donors. Study-wide results and limits: The authors excluded some V segments, including TRBV6-2 and TRBV6-3, as indistinguishable.

The sample holds a few counts of this clone. Its antigen is not known. PCR involved 60 Vbeta and 13 Jbeta primers. As handled by the study authors: In a later analysis, roughly 11 million of 65 million to 90 million unique beta chains occurred in at least two donors. Produced via immunoSEQ multiplex PCR; TCRdb's table is partial and in-frame only. The V and J calls and clone size are taken from that table; D and trimming were inferred from the DNA. This table holds roughly 100,000 clones, approximately 60% found once. Nominally healthy donors were sampled, though unrecorded immune exposures were likely. V gave up 2 bases and J gave up 5 bases, with 10 bases separating them. Germline V lookup: CDR1 MNHNY, CDR2 SVGAGI (reference sequence). This CDR3 has 14 amino acids.

The clonotype was recovered from a boy younger than 18 in good health and CMV-seropositive. Material: PBMCs. V usage is TRBV6-6 and J usage is TRBJ2-4; D is possibly TRBD1 (6 bases). As DNA, the CDR3 is TGTGCCAGCAGTTACCGGACAGACGAAAACATTCAGTACTTC. Its translation is CASSYRTDENIQYF.